The 28 T cell receptor beta chains presented below share a single source sample, sequenced in a study of cytomegalovirus exposure and HLA in healthy donors listed by TCRdb under 2017. Library prep was done by the immunoSEQ multiplex PCR assay. The multiplex PCR relied on a mix of 60 forward primers for TCR Vbeta segments and 13 reverse primers for TCR Jbeta segments. TCRdb stores this immuneACCESS table with in-frame sequences only. Part of the clones is absent; in the studies checked, under half of the shortfall reflects unresolved V genes, and no reason is known for the rest. Across this sample there are about 150,000 clones, with more than 75% seen only once. In total, the top ten clones hold roughly 14% of the sample. The sequenced material came from PBMCs. The receptors shown here come from a woman aged 40 to 49 in good health and CMV-seronegative.

The chain uses TRBV10-3 and TRBJ2-2; 10 nucleotides line up with TRBD2. Trimming took 2 bases from V and 7 from J; bases not matched to a gene: 4. The CDR3 covers 15 residues. CDR1 and CDR2 (germline): ENHRY, SYGVKD. In DNA, the CDR3 is TGTGCCATCAGTGAGACTAGCGGGGTTGGCGGGGAGCTGTTTTTT. It codes for CAISETSGVGGELFF.

V gene TRBV7-2 combines with J gene TRBJ2-7; 8 nucleotides match TRBD2. Germline trimming cut 5 bases from V and 4 bases from J; bases unmatched to any gene: 13. CDR1 is SGHTA and CDR2 is FQGNSA in the germline V gene. The CDR3 is 16 residues long. The CDR3 nucleotides read TGTGCCAGCAGCCCAATGGGGGGCGGGGGGAGGTACGAGCAGTACTTC. This encodes CASSPMGGGGRYEQYF.

The table lists this clone with a few counts. One end of the junction fails to match germline, which may point to a read error. The V and J genes are TRBV5-1 and TRBJ2-6; 8 bases match TRBD1. The CDR3 spans 17 residues. CDR1 and CDR2 (germline): SGHRS, YFSETQ. The CDR3 nucleotides are TGCGCCAGCAGACTGGACAGGGCCAGGTCTGGGGCCAACGGCCTGACTTTC. Translation: CASRLDRARSGANGLTF.

The rearrangement uses TRBV7-6 and TRBJ2-7, with 8 bases that match TRBD1. Germline lookup yields CDR1 SGHVS and CDR2 FNYEAQ. V was pared by 6 bases and J by 4 bases, with 8 bases of the junction left unmatched. The CDR3 spans 14 residues. CDR3 loop: CASSSRTGSYEQYF. As DNA, the CDR3 is TGTGCCAGCAGTTCAAGGACAGGGTCGTACGAGCAGTACTTC. The full variable domain, in which reference TRBV7-6 and TRBJ2-7 provide the parts outside the CDR3, is GAGVSQSPRYKVTKRGQDVALRCDPISGHVSLYWYRQALGQGPEFLTYFNYEAQQDKSGLPNDRFSAERPEGSISTLTIQRTEQRDSAMYRCASSSRTGSYEQYFGPGTRLTVT.

DNA of the CDR3: TGCGCCAGCAGCCTCGGGACAGCTGAAGCTTTCTTT. This translates into CASSLGTAEAFF. The V call is TRBV4-3, the J call TRBJ1-1; 7 nucleotides line up with TRBD1. Germline V gene data show CDR1 as LGHNA and CDR2 as YSLEER. J lost 6 bases, V lost 4 bases, and 2 bases had no gene match. The CDR3 runs to 12 residues.

This chain connects TRBV11-3 to TRBJ2-3, with 8 bases identical to TRBD1. The V gene's germline CDR1 is SGHNT and CDR2 YENEEA. The CDR3 runs 13 residues. V was clipped by 5 bases and J by 13 bases; unmatched bases: 11. CDR3 residues: CASSQGADMAEYF. The CDR3 DNA follows: TGTGCCAGCAGCCAGGGGGCGGATATGGCGGAGTATTTT.

The chain has TRBV9 and TRBJ2-1; 8 nucleotides align to TRBD2. This CDR3 spans 15 amino acids. Looked up from germline, CDR1 is SGDLS and CDR2 is YYNGEE. Losses at the gene ends were 0 bases for V and 8 bases for J; bases not matched to a gene: 7. DNA for the CDR3: TGTGCCAGCAGCGTAGGGGTTAGCGGGATCGATGAGCAGTTCTTC. Amino acid sequence: CASSVGVSGIDEQFF.

The chain links TRBV28 to TRBJ2-2; D gene uncertain. V dropped 4 bases and J dropped 4 bases, with 7 bases sitting between them. CDR1 and CDR2 (germline): MDHEN, SYDVKM. This CDR3 region has 13 residues. The CDR3 nucleotides read TGTGCCAGCAGTTCCCGTTTCACCGGGGAGCTGTTTTTT. It specifies CASSSRFTGELFF.

This clone was observed a single time. The V gene is TRBV9, the J gene TRBJ2-1; 12 bases are shared with TRBD2. Losses at the gene ends were 6 bases for V and 7 bases for J; bases not matched to a gene: 5. The CDR3 is made up of 14 amino acids. Germline V gene data show CDR1 as SGDLS and CDR2 as YYNGEE. CDR3 sequence: CASNPTSGSNEQFF. In nucleotides, the CDR3 is TGTGCCAGCAACCCGACTAGCGGGAGTAATGAGCAGTTCTTC.

The chain has TRBV7-9 and TRBJ2-7; 7 bases align to TRBD1. V lost 4 bases, J lost 3 bases, and 6 bases stayed unmatched. Germline V lookup: CDR1 SEHNR, CDR2 FQNEAQ (reference sequence). The CDR3 sequence is 14 residues long. As DNA, the CDR3 is TGTGCCAGCAGCTACGGACAGGCTAACTACGAGCAGTACTTC. Amino acid sequence: CASSYGQANYEQYF.

This clone appeared a few times. The genes are TRBV19 and TRBJ2-7; D ambiguous. The CDR3 runs 13 residues. Looked up from germline, CDR1 is LNHDA and CDR2 is SQIVND (reference sequence). V was shortened by 5 bases and J by 0 bases, with 8 bases between the two germline ends. Written as DNA, the CDR3 is TGTGCCAGTAGTGTCGCGCTCTCCTACGAGCAGTACTTC. It specifies CASSVALSYEQYF. Supplemented by reference TRBV19 and TRBJ2-7, the full variable domain reads DGGITQSPKYLFRKEGQNVTLSCEQNLNHDAMYWYRQDPGQGLRLIYYSQIVNDFQKGDIAEGYSVSREKKESFPLTVTSAQKNPTAFYLCASSVALSYEQYFGPGTRLTVT.

The chain joins TRBV4-2 to TRBJ2-5, with TRBD2 matching 7 bases. Unmatched junction bases numbered 7, after V lost 3 bases and J lost 3 bases. The CDR3 length is 15 residues. In germline, CDR1 is LGHNA, CDR2 YNFKEQ. CDR3: CASSQEGLAEETQYF. The CDR3 bases are TGTGCCAGCAGCCAGGAGGGGCTAGCGGAAGAGACCCAGTACTTC.

The rearrangement uses TRBV2 and TRBJ2-2; D unresolved. CDR1 SNHLY and CDR2 FYNNEI come from the germline V gene. This CDR3 spans 16 amino acids. V lost 5 bases and J lost 1, with 14 bases in between. CDR3 region: CASSPIPLRNTGELFF. For the CDR3, the DNA is TGTGCCAGCAGTCCGATACCGCTTAGGAACACCGGGGAGCTGTTTTTT.

The chain combines TRBV27 with TRBJ1-1; D remains unclear. CDR1 MNHEY and CDR2 SMNVEV come from the germline V gene (reference sequence). The CDR3 loop spans 14 amino acids. The V gene lost 3 bases and the J gene lost 7 bases, with 15 bases spanning the gap. For the CDR3, the DNA is TGTGCCAGCAGTTTCCAGGCACGGGATGGTGAAGCTTTCTTT. This encodes CASSFQARDGEAFF.

V gene TRBV6-6 combines with J gene TRBJ2-3, with 9 bases that match TRBD2. Trimming cost V 4 bases and J 6 bases; bases outside gene matches: 5. CDR1 and CDR2 from the germline V gene are MNHNY and SVGAGI (reference sequence). The CDR3 extends over 14 amino acids. This CDR3 reads CASSSSGGYDTQYF. CDR3 in DNA: TGTGCCAGCAGTTCAAGCGGGGGGTATGATACGCAGTATTTT.

This clone was recorded at least ten times. The chain uses TRBV4-3 and TRBJ2-7; 7 bases fit TRBD2. CDR1 LGHNA and CDR2 YSLEER come from the germline V gene. Trimming took 2 bases from V and 6 from J; bases not matched to a gene: 13. The CDR3 is 16 residues long. This chain's CDR3 is CASSQPPSGTRGEQYF. The CDR3 DNA reads as TGCGCCAGCAGCCAACCCCCTAGCGGCACAAGGGGCGAGCAGTACTTC.

Only a few counts were recorded for this clone. The chain couples TRBV7-2 to TRBJ2-7; TRBD2 aligns across 13 bases. CDR3 size: 15 residues. Losses at the gene ends were 7 bases for V and 5 bases for J; bases not matched to a gene: 8. Germline CDR1 and CDR2: SGHTA and FQGNSA. The CDR3 is CASTITSGRGDEQYF. DNA for the CDR3: TGTGCCAGCACGATCACTAGCGGGAGGGGGGACGAGCAGTACTTC.

The chain carries TRBV6-5 and TRBJ2-1; D uncertain. The CDR3 runs to 15 residues. Germline CDR1 MNHEY, CDR2 SVGAGI. V lost 5 bases, J lost 0 bases, and 11 bases lay in between. In DNA, the CDR3 is TGTGCCAGCAGTCGACTCCCCGACTCCTACAATGAGCAGTTCTTC. It yields the protein CASSRLPDSYNEQFF.

V gene TRBV28 combines with J gene TRBJ2-5; 12 positions match TRBD2. J was trimmed by 5 bases and V by 7 bases; bases with no gene match: 2. Germline V gene lookup returns CDR1 MDHEN and CDR2 SYDVKM. The CDR3 totals 13 residues. The CDR3 DNA reads as TGTGCCAGCAATACTAGCGGGAGGGAGACCCAGTACTTC. It translates to CASNTSGRETQYF.

The DNA of the CDR3 is TGTGCCAGCAGTTTATCGGGGAGCTGGGGTGCCTACGAGCAGTACTTC. Residues: CASSLSGSWGAYEQYF. The V call is TRBV27, the J call TRBJ2-5; D possibly corresponds to TRBD2 (5 bases). The J call could be wrong; TRBJ2-7 is a better fit for the DNA end. The CDR3 sequence is 16 residues long. CDR1 and CDR2 (germline): MNHEY, SMNVEV (reference sequence).

The V call is TRBV11-2, the J call TRBJ2-2, with 8 bases identical to TRBD1. V was clipped by 2 bases and J by 8 bases; unmatched bases: 4. CDR3 size: 14 residues. CDR1 is SGHAT, CDR2 FQNNGV, per germline. The CDR3 sequence: CASSLTTGAGELFF. The CDR3 DNA is TGTGCCAGCAGCTTAACGACAGGGGCGGGGGAGCTGTTTTTT.

The rearrangement joins TRBV6-5 to TRBJ1-5; TRBD1 agrees at 9 bases. With V trimmed by 6 bases and J by 7 bases, 7 bases remained unmatched. This CDR3 has 14 residues. Looked up from germline, CDR1 is MNHEY and CDR2 is SVGAGI. For the CDR3, the DNA is TGTGCCAGCAGCGTGGGACAGGGCAGCCAGCCCCAGCATTTT. Its protein product is CASSVGQGSQPQHF.

V is TRBV13 and J is TRBJ1-2; tentatively, D is TRBD1 (5 bases). Germline CDR1 reads PRHDT; CDR2 reads FYEKMQ (reference sequence). The CDR3 runs to 17 residues. V lost 1 base to trimming and J lost 8 bases, with 23 bases between them. CDR3 DNA sequence: TGTGCCAGCAGCTTAGTGGGGGAGGCAGGGATTATTCGCGGCTACACCTTC. Its translation is CASSLVGEAGIIRGYTF.

V usage is TRBV10-3 and J usage is TRBJ1-5; maybe TRBD1 (5 bases). There are 15 residues in the CDR3. Germline V gene data show CDR1 as ENHRY and CDR2 as SYGVKD. The ends were cut back, 6 bases at V and 0 bases at J, with 12 bases in the middle. CDR3 DNA: TGTGCCATCAGACGGGCGGGGGGTAGCAATCAGCCCCAGCATTTT. Encoded protein: CAIRRAGGSNQPQHF.

The V gene is TRBV6-1, the J gene TRBJ2-3; 7 bases agree with TRBD2. Germline V gene sequence: CDR1 MNHNS, CDR2 SASEGT. The V segment lost 2 bases and the J segment 10 bases; nucleotides outside the gene matches: 9. The CDR3 spans 14 residues. CDR3 coding DNA: TGTGCCAGCAGTGAACTTAGGGGCACTAGCGCGCAGTATTTT. Its protein is CASSELRGTSAQYF.

Comments on this clone: At one boundary the junction diverges from the germline segment, which might be a read error. This rearrangement joins TRBV7-8 to TRBJ2-5, with 8 nucleotides matching TRBD2. CDR1 is SGHVS, CDR2 FQNEAQ, per germline. The CDR3 contains 17 residues. CDR3 nucleotide sequence: TGTGCCAGCAGATTAGGAAGGCCGGGACTAGGGAAAGAGACCCAGTACTTC. This codes for CASRLGRPGLGKETQYF.

The V and J genes are TRBV10-3 and TRBJ2-2, with 8 positions matching TRBD2. CDR3 length equals 13 residues. The germline CDR1 and CDR2 sequences are ENHRY and SYGVKD. V lost 4 bases, J lost 6 bases, and 1 base stayed unmatched. The CDR3 is CAISGGLAGELFF. CDR3 sequence (DNA): TGTGCCATCAGTGGGGGACTAGCCGGGGAGCTGTTTTTT.

This chain uses TRBV4-3 with TRBJ2-7; the D gene is possibly TRBD2 (5 bases). The length of the CDR3 is 14 residues. The germline V and J ends were trimmed by 0 bases and 6 bases, with 12 bases remaining between them. The germline gives CDR1 LGHNA, CDR2 YSLEER. The chain's CDR3 is CASSQEAGSGEQYF. The DNA for the CDR3 is TGCGCCAGCAGCCAAGAAGCTGGGAGTGGCGAGCAGTACTTC.